This T cell receptor (beta chain) was found in a study of blood T cell repertoires in COVID-19. Each participant's cohort was designated according to participant-reported clinical history. TCRdb's table, derived via immunoSEQ multiplex PCR, lists solely in-frame clones and lacks some. The sample includes 150,000 to 200,000 clones, about 79% of them seen just once. With 0 bases removed from V and 9 bases from J, the gap between germline ends came to 7 bases. The CDR3 loop spans 13 amino acids. The germline CDR1 and CDR2 sequences are SGDLS and YYNGEE. The chain couples TRBV9 to TRBJ1-6; D uncertain. Sequencing was carried out using PBMCs or T cells enriched from blood (not recorded which). This receptor was obtained from a man aged 45-65 years who had recovered from COVID-19. The CDR3 DNA is TGTGCCAGCAGCGTAGAAGCCGCTTCACCCCTCCACTTT. This codes for CASSVEAASPLHF.